This passage covers 10 T cell receptor beta chains from one sample sequenced in a study of blood T cell repertoires in COVID-19. Generated by immunoSEQ multiplex PCR, the TCRdb table keeps only in-frame clones and is missing some. The table includes under 40,000 clones, about 87% detected once. Input material: peripheral blood. Receptor source: a man aged 50-59 years with active or convalescent COVID-19.

V is TRBV24-1 and J is TRBJ2-1, with TRBD2 as a possible D gene (6 bases). The CDR3 is made up of 20 amino acids. The ends were cut back, 4 bases at V and 1 base at J, with 25 bases in the middle. Germline loops: CDR1 KGHDR, CDR2 SFDVKD. Here the CDR3 reads CATSDPSGGVRTESYNEQFF. The CDR3 coding sequence is TGTGCCACCAGTGACCCCTCGGGCGGGGTTCGGACTGAGTCCTACAATGAGCAGTTCTTC.

The rearrangement joins TRBV6-5 to TRBJ2-3, with TRBD2 matching over 9 bases. V shed 3 bases and J 4 bases; nucleotides not matched to a gene: 8. Germline assignment: CDR1 MNHEY and CDR2 SVGAGI. The CDR3 is 16 residues long. CDR3 protein: CASSYISRGRADTQYF. The CDR3 DNA reads as TGTGCCAGCAGTTATATCTCTCGCGGGAGGGCAGATACGCAGTATTTT.

The V and J genes are TRBV12-3 or TRBV12-4 and TRBJ1-1; D is ambiguous. V lost 3 bases and J lost 2, with 7 bases in between. The CDR3 sequence is 13 residues long. The CDR3, as DNA: TGTGCCAGCAGTTTGCGGTTTAACACTGAAGCTTTCTTT. This gives the protein CASSLRFNTEAFF.

CDR3 loop: CASINPGGETQYF. CDR3 sequence (DNA): TGTGCCAGCATCAACCCAGGGGGGGAGACCCAGTACTTC. The V gene is TRBV6-5, the J gene TRBJ2-5, with D possibly being TRBD1 (7 bases). The germline V gene encodes CDR1 MNHEY and CDR2 SVGAGI. V lost 7 bases and J 5 bases, leaving 14 bases between the germline ends. The CDR3 consists of 13 residues.

V and J are TRBV12-5 and TRBJ2-1; D is possibly TRBD1 (5 bases). Germline CDR1 LGHNT, CDR2 FRNRAP. This CDR3 has 15 residues. V lost 1 base and J 2 bases, leaving 9 bases between the germline ends. The CDR3 loop is CASGLGQGPYNEQFF. The CDR3 nucleotides read TGTGCTAGTGGTTTGGGTCAGGGTCCCTACAATGAGCAGTTCTTC.

The chain has TRBV19 and TRBJ1-2, with 9 positions matching TRBD1. CDR1 LNHDA and CDR2 SQIVND come from the germline V gene (reference sequence). The junction had 7 bases not matched to a gene; V was cut back by 4 bases and J by 7 bases. This CDR3 is built from 14 residues. The CDR3 DNA sequence: TGTGCCAGTAGTAACTCCGGGACAGGGACTGGCTACACCTTC. It codes for CASSNSGTGTGYTF.

The gene calls are TRBV3-1 (or the pseudogene TRBV3-2) and TRBJ1-5, with 7 bases identical to TRBD1. V dropped 4 bases and J dropped 3; count of bases not matched to a gene: 6. The CDR3 length is 15 residues. From germline, CDR1 is LGHDT and CDR2 YNNKEL (reference sequence). The CDR3 nucleotides read TGTGCCAGCAGCCTCGGGACAGTCCTCAATCAGCCCCAGCATTTT. Amino acids: CASSLGTVLNQPQHF.

The rearrangement links TRBV21-1 to TRBJ1-4; no DNA check was done on the table's D call, TRBD1. TRBV21-1 has pseudogene status. This CDR3 is built from 15 residues. The CDR3 loop is CASSIRQTTNEKLFF. The CDR3 DNA sequence: TGTGCCAGCAGCATAAGACAGACAACTAATGAAAAACTGTTTTTT.

The chain couples TRBV7-2 to TRBJ2-5; the match to TRBD2 covers 9 bases. V dropped 4 bases and J dropped 3; count of bases not matched to a gene: 9. The CDR3 extends over 16 amino acids. Germline V gives CDR1 SGHTA, CDR2 FQGNSA. The CDR3 DNA reads TGTGCCAGCAGCTGGGGACTAGCTGAAGGGGAAGAGACCCAGTACTTC. Its protein product is CASSWGLAEGEETQYF. The variable domain in full, completed from reference TRBV7-2 and TRBJ2-5, reads GAGVSQSPSNKVTEKGKDVELRCDPISGHTALYWYRQSLGQGLEFLIYFQGNSAPDKSGLPSDRFSAERTGGSVSTLTIQRTQQEDSAVYLCASSWGLAEGEETQYFGPGTRLLVL.

The chain links TRBV6-1 to TRBJ1-2; TRBD1 agrees at 7 bases. The junction had 10 bases not matched to a gene; V was cut back by 1 base and J by 5 bases. CDR1 and CDR2 (germline): MNHNS, SASEGT. The CDR3 length is 16 residues. The CDR3 protein is CASSEVVSVQGYGYTF. CDR3 in DNA: TGTGCCAGCAGTGAAGTGGTTTCCGTACAGGGGTATGGCTACACCTTC.